This passage covers 18 T cell receptor beta chains from one sample sequenced in a study of T cell responses to AZD1222 COVID-19 vaccine. Only in-frame clones appear in the TCRdb table, and some are missing; sequencing was by immunoSEQ multiplex PCR. The sample gives roughly 98,000 clones, approximately 90% of which show up once; about 13% is in the top ten. The specimen was peripheral blood, collected on day 0 of AZD1222 vaccination. The receptors were sampled from an adult in good health.

The genes are TRBV2 and TRBJ1-2; a possible D gene is TRBD1 (5 bases). The CDR3 length is 12 residues. Germline-derived CDR1 and CDR2 are SNHLY and FYNNEI. V lost 8 bases to trimming and J lost 3 bases, with 10 bases between them. CDR3 sequence reads: CASGADYYGYTF. The CDR3 coding sequence is TGTGCCAGCGGGGCAGACTACTATGGCTACACCTTC.

The chain has TRBV4-2 and TRBJ2-3, with 7 bases fitting TRBD1. The trim removed 2 bases at V and 5 bases at J, leaving 7 bases unmatched. CDR1 and CDR2 from the germline V gene are LGHNA and YNFKEQ. The CDR3 contains 15 residues. CDR3 nucleotide sequence: TGTGCCAGCAGCCAATATGGGACAGCCCGAGATACGCAGTATTTT. Protein product: CASSQYGTARDTQYF.

In DNA form, the CDR3 reads TGTGCCAGCAGCCAAGGGCGCACCGGGGAGCTGTTTTTT. Protein product: CASSQGRTGELFF. This chain joins TRBV11-3 and TRBJ2-2; D gene unclear. CDR1 and CDR2 from the germline V gene are SGHNT and YENEEA. The V and J ends lost 5 bases and 4 bases respectively, with 8 bases between them. CDR3 length: 13 residues.

V usage is TRBV7-9 and J usage is TRBJ2-1; 10 nucleotides line up with TRBD1. The trim removed 8 bases at V and 9 bases at J, leaving 10 bases unmatched. The germline V gene encodes CDR1 SEHNR and CDR2 FQNEAQ (reference sequence). The CDR3 consists of 14 residues. CDR3 protein: CASRDRGIFSEQFF. In nucleotides, the CDR3 is TGTGCCAGCCGGGACAGGGGAATTTTTAGTGAGCAGTTCTTC.

The chain has TRBV2 and TRBJ1-3, with a tentative D call TRBD1 (5 bases). The length of the CDR3 is 15 residues. The germline V gene encodes CDR1 SNHLY and CDR2 FYNNEI. V dropped 7 bases and J dropped 0 bases, with 13 bases sitting between them. CDR3 residues: CASNLDRASGNTIYF. The CDR3 bases are TGTGCCAGCAACCTAGACAGAGCCTCTGGAAACACCATATATTTT.

This sequence joins TRBV9 and TRBJ2-3; 9 bases are a match to TRBD1. Germline V gives CDR1 SGDLS, CDR2 YYNGEE. The CDR3 loop spans 15 amino acids. Trimming at V came to 3 bases and at J to 10 bases, leaving 12 bases not matched to a gene. The chain's CDR3 is CASSASTGGSGAQYF. In DNA form, the CDR3 reads TGTGCCAGCAGCGCAAGTACAGGGGGCTCCGGGGCGCAGTATTTT. Complete variable domain (other parts from reference TRBV9 and TRBJ2-3): DSGVTQTPKHLITATGQRVTLRCSPRSGDLSVYWYQQSLDQGLQFLIQYYNGEERAKGNILERFSAQQFPDLHSELNLSSLELGDSALYFCASSASTGGSGAQYFGPGTRLTVL.

The chain carries TRBV10-3 and TRBJ2-7, with D perhaps matching TRBD2 (5 bases). Germline CDR1 reads ENHRY; CDR2 reads SYGVKD. The CDR3 has 15 amino acids. Trimming took 2 bases from V and 3 from J, leaving 14 bases between them. The CDR3 DNA reads TGTGCCATCAGTGAGCGTGAGAGGGTGGGCTACGAGCAGTACTTC. Protein product: CAISERERVGYEQYF.

V and J are TRBV5-6 and TRBJ2-5, with TRBD2 matching over 8 bases. The CDR3 has 15 residues. CDR1 is SGHDT, CDR2 YYEEEE, per germline. The J segment lost 5 bases and the V segment lost 0 bases, leaving 6 bases of the junction unmatched. This chain's CDR3 is CASSLDSGGLETQYF. The CDR3 coding sequence is TGTGCCAGCAGCTTGGATTCGGGAGGGTTGGAGACCCAGTACTTC.

The chain links TRBV11-2 to TRBJ1-2; no clear D gene. There are 12 residues in the CDR3. CDR1 and CDR2 (germline): SGHAT, FQNNGV. V dropped 3 bases and J dropped 10 bases, with 12 bases sitting between them. The CDR3 DNA is TGTGCCAGCAGCTTCGAGACATCCTTCTACACCTTC. It specifies CASSFETSFYTF.

The chain has TRBV30 and TRBJ1-4, with D uncertain. Germline V gene lookup returns CDR1 GTSNPN and CDR2 SVGIG (reference sequence). The CDR3 is 14 amino acids. V lost 2 bases and J 0 bases, leaving 7 bases between the germline ends. CDR3 amino acids: CAWSFGTTNEKLFF. CDR3 coding DNA: TGTGCCTGGAGTTTTGGCACAACTAATGAAAAACTGTTTTTT.

The CDR3 is CASSLYGGGTYEQYF. CDR3 nucleotide sequence: TGTGCCAGCAGCTTATACGGCGGGGGGACCTACGAGCAGTACTTC. The chain couples TRBV7-6 to TRBJ2-7; 8 positions match TRBD2. Per germline, CDR1 SGHVS and CDR2 FNYEAQ. V was pared by 2 bases and J by 2 bases, with 5 bases of the junction left unmatched. This CDR3 comprises 15 residues.

V is TRBV19 and J is TRBJ1-6; TRBD1 matches 9 bases. From germline, CDR1 is LNHDA and CDR2 SQIVND (reference sequence). With V trimmed by 7 bases and J by 7 bases, 8 bases remained unmatched. CDR3 length equals 15 residues. Here the CDR3 DNA reads TGTGCCAGTAACAACCCCGGGACAGGGAATTCACCCCTCCACTTT. It specifies CASNNPGTGNSPLHF.

This chain joins TRBV12-3 or TRBV12-4 and TRBJ2-7; 8 nucleotides agree with TRBD2. The CDR3 is made up of 13 amino acids. V trimming: 2 bases; J trimming: 11 bases; junction bases outside the gene matches: 8. CDR3 protein: CASSLNSGAGKYF. Written as DNA, the CDR3 is TGTGCCAGCAGTTTAAATAGCGGGGCGGGGAAGTACTTC.

J is TRBJ2-7 and V is TRBV18; D is possibly TRBD1 (5 bases). V lost 1 base and J 0 bases, leaving 10 bases between the germline ends. The CDR3 has 15 amino acids. In germline, CDR1 is KGHSH, CDR2 LQKENI. CDR3 nucleotide sequence: TGTGCCAGCTCACCACAGACAGCCAACTCCTACGAGCAGTACTTC. Its protein is CASSPQTANSYEQYF.

The rearrangement uses TRBV12-3 or TRBV12-4 and TRBJ1-2; D remains unclear. Trimming removed 3 bases at V and 4 bases at J, with 6 bases between. There are 12 residues in the CDR3. The CDR3 DNA is TGTGCCAGCAGTTTTGTTCTCTATGGCTACACCTTC. It specifies CASSFVLYGYTF.

This clone appeared a single time. This chain links TRBV7-2 with TRBJ2-1; possible D gene TRBD2, 5 bases. V was shortened by 4 bases and J by 3 bases, with 13 bases between the two germline ends. Germline lookup yields CDR1 SGHTA and CDR2 FQGNSA. This CDR3 is 15 amino acids long. The CDR3 sequence is CASSSQTRFYNEQFF. The CDR3 nucleotides read TGTGCCAGCAGCTCTCAAACTAGATTCTACAATGAGCAGTTCTTC.

The chain carries TRBV13 and TRBJ2-1; 7 positions agree with TRBD2. V trimming: 5 bases; J trimming: 5 bases; junction bases outside the gene matches: 9. Germline CDR1 and CDR2: PRHDT and FYEKMQ (reference sequence). The CDR3 covers 15 residues. This chain's CDR3 is CASSLYGGSHNEQFF. CDR3 nucleotides: TGTGCCAGCAGCCTCTACGGGGGGTCCCACAATGAGCAGTTCTTC.

The chain combines TRBV5-1 with TRBJ2-7; the match to TRBD1 covers 9 bases. The CDR3 has 15 residues. V trimming: 5 bases; J trimming: 0 bases; junction bases outside the gene matches: 6. CDR1 SGHRS and CDR2 YFSETQ come from the germline V gene. CDR3 in amino acids: CASSPRTGASYEQYF. In nucleotides, the CDR3 is TGCGCCAGCAGTCCCAGGACAGGGGCCTCCTACGAGCAGTACTTC.